The source of this T cell receptor beta chain is a study of cytomegalovirus exposure and HLA in healthy donors (dated by TCRdb to about 2017). General notes on the study: An earlier analysis of roughly 500 of the donors reported approximately 300 Gb of sequence data and around 120 million unique TCR beta sequences obtained from around 190 million T cells. The T cell repertoires of 700 or so subjects were profiled by immunosequencing and related to cytomegalovirus serostatus. A handful of DR-DQ haplotypes were handled as single units for association and clustering because linkage in the cohort was strong. In addition to the first cohort of 666 subjects, a separate validation cohort of some 120 different subjects was used. The aim of the study was to test whether cataloging public T cell receptors could identify signatures of past pathogen exposure. Typing coverage differed by locus: A, B, C, DRB1 and DQB1 were typed in roughly 620-630 donors, DQA1 in 500 to 550, DPA1 in 600 to 610, and DPB1 in roughly 470. Of the approximately 400 genotyped donors, roughly 80% fell in the genetic ancestry cluster associated with self-reported Caucasian donors. To predict cytomegalovirus infection status, the study combined high-throughput TCR immunosequencing, statistical association of individual TCRs with disease status, and machine learning. Rather than using new phenotypic data, the later analysis identified candidate immune exposures from TCR beta sequences and from how often those sequences occurred across donors. All discovery cohort repertoires had been generated using a single sequencing platform. Genome-wide SNP genotypes for about 60% of the roughly 670 donors were used in a later genetic analysis, which treated that subset as a discovery cohort. Alongside the repertoire data, information on donor age, sex, ethnicity and CMV serostatus was compiled. Among almost 400 genotyped donors of the cohort, an average of about 240,000 unique TCR beta nucleotide sequences were sequenced per donor, roughly 20% of them non-productive. An earlier analysis of several hundred of the donors applied high-throughput TCR beta sequencing to assess whether each TCR beta V gene segment acted as functional or pseudogenic. Approximately 330 gigabases of sequencing data and approximately 91 million unique TCR sequences made up an early release that covered 500 to 650 HLA-typed donors. A later analysis re-examined previously published TCR beta repertoires from just over 650 donors and added high-resolution HLA genotyping to investigate patterns of TCR occurrence. Both class I and class II loci were covered by HLA typing, at four-digit resolution. The full study reports these points: Linkage disequilibrium might explain the correlated functional status among segregating V segments, but an unknown experimental factor could not be ruled out. A further reported finding was that TCR beta sequences accurately predicted the HLA-A and HLA-B alleles for most subjects in the first cohort. The sequencing pipeline was judged likely to have produced a cluster of highly shared sequence variants as a technical artifact. The authors suggested that the approach could potentially be generalized to other disease states and immunological phenotypes. Compared with equally common non-associated chains, HLA-associated TCR beta chains in a later analysis were more clonally expanded and had lower generation probabilities. Several of the top co-occurrence clusters appeared to be linked to parvovirus B19, influenza, CMV and Epstein-Barr virus, according to a later analysis. Across donors, most TCR sequences were observed very rarely, whereas some public TCRs were present in many individuals. At a false discovery rate of 0.05, a later analysis linked approximately 18,000 TCR beta sequences to specific HLA alleles. In a later analysis, TCR association rates were found to vary across HLA loci, with the most associated TCRs seen for DRB1 alleles and the fewest for HLA-C alleles. A later genetic analysis associated a missense DCLRE1C variant with V-gene and J-gene trimming of TCR beta chains, and an independent cohort replicated the association. Because the 87-base-pair reads could not distinguish some IMGT-functional V segments, including TRBV6-2 and TRBV6-3, those segments were excluded. The cohort was sequenced for TCR beta chains only, and without alpha or paired-chain data the features that could be detected were limited. In both the original and validation cohorts, the classifier was reported to diagnose cytomegalovirus status with high specificity and sensitivity. Because counts were too low, some 17 rarely observed V segments, including chromosome 9 orphons, were excluded from the earlier analysis of some 590 of the donors. Because HLA typing was unavailable for some donors at each locus, only the typed subset was used in association tests. A total of fewer than 200 TCR beta chains were listed by the study as associated with cytomegalovirus. Immune exposure information for the cohort was limited to CMV serostatus. In an earlier analysis of about 600 of the donors, most TCR beta V segments appeared in productive rearrangements about 87% or about 30% of the time, broadly matching IMGT annotations. A later genetic analysis reported fewer N-insertions in productive TCRs among donors in an Asian-associated ancestry cluster than the roughly 700-donor mean. Presence/absence analyses assumed roughly uniform sequencing depth across donors, an assumption that may not hold. In vitro tests confirmed that a few of the cytomegalovirus-associated TCR beta chains recognize cytomegalovirus antigens. When HLA alleles, especially DR and DQ, strongly co-occurred, TCR associations were difficult to assign to individual alleles. According to a later analysis, most CMV-associated TCR beta chains appeared to be HLA-restricted, and the HLA associations seemed to be driven largely by CMV exposure.

The receptor library was made with the immunoSEQ multiplex PCR assay. For the multiplex PCR, a mixture combining 60 forward primers for TCR Vbeta segments and 13 reverse primers for TCR Jbeta segments was used. A multiplex PCR assay on genomic DNA amplified the CDR3 region of rearranged TCR beta genes. The amplified TCR beta libraries were sequenced on the Illumina HiSeq System as 87-base-pair reads. The original methods were these. In a later analysis, approximately 74 million unique TCR beta chains were counted across the 650 to 700 repertoires, and approximately 9.9 million of these chains were shared by at least two donors. Raw reads were error-corrected and collapsed into unique sequences by a nearest-neighbor algorithm in which closely related sequences were merged to remove PCR and sequencing errors. Alignment of CDR3 sequences to IMGT reference sequences was used to assign V, D and J gene segments. Each retained sequence needed at least a six-nucleotide match to both a V gene segment and a J gene segment. A rearrangement counted as productive if the CDR3 had no stop codons and remained in frame with V and J, and every other rearrangement counted as non-productive. Following IMGT convention, CDR3 was defined as the stretch from the second conserved V-encoded cysteine up to the conserved J-encoded phenylalanine. Sequences without an unambiguous match to a single V gene segment were excluded from the earlier analysis of almost 600 of the donors. In an earlier analysis of around 590 of the donors, a V segment was called functional when productive rearrangements were above 56.7%, and segregating when the standard deviation between donors exceeded 5%. To diagnose cytomegalovirus status from the catalog of TCR beta chain sequences, a statistical classification framework was built. In a later analysis, V and J genes were assigned by comparing TCR nucleotide sequences against IMGT/GENE-DB human TR gene sequences. In a later analysis, CDR3 sequences and most-parsimonious VDJ recombination scenarios were assigned using the TCRdist pipeline. In a later analysis, each TCR beta chain was defined by its CDR3 amino acid sequence together with its V-gene family, and reads without a unique V-gene family were excluded. A later analysis removed roughly 590 highly shared, low-generation-probability nucleotide sequences to deal with suspected cross-contamination and a sequencing artifact. In a later analysis, a clonal expansion index for each public chain was calculated from normalized within-repertoire ranks of inferred template counts. A later analysis computed generation probabilities with a VDJ recombination model fitted to out-of-frame rearrangements, and checked the results against IGoR. In a later analysis, TCR-TCR, TCR-HLA and TCR-CMV co-occurrence was scored with hypergeometric tests, and a repertoire-size bias correction was applied to TCR pairs. A later analysis estimated false discovery rates by permuting HLA or CMV assignments 20 times. In a later analysis, co-occurring TCRs were grouped using DBSCAN, and TCRdist sequence similarity was added for clustering within HLA-allele-positive subsets. Repertoires with fewer than 30,000 or more than 120,000 public chains were left out of co-occurrence clustering, as were a handful of repertoires with anomalous nucleotide sharing. TCRdb stores this immuneACCESS table with in-frame sequences only. Part of the clones is absent; in the studies checked, under half of the shortfall reflects unresolved V genes, and no reason is known for the rest. V, J and clone size reflect that table, while D and trimming were determined from the DNA. The table for this sample lists roughly 150,000 clones; just over 75% of them were counted only once. The ten largest make up approximately 1% of the sample.

The CDR3 contains 15 residues, cysteine and phenylalanine counted. The only DNA kept is the CDR3, 45 bases in frame from the first base. Cut back by 8 bases and 0 bases, the V and J ends lie 15 bases apart. The germline V gene supplies CDR1 SNHLY and CDR2 FYNNEI. The cohort consisted of fewer than 700 healthy bone marrow donors. All cohort members were sampled while nominally healthy, although unrecorded immune exposures were likely present. The donor tested CMV seronegative, placing the donor among the approximately 360 seronegative members of the cohort. A peripheral blood sample was provided by each donor, and peripheral blood mononuclear cells were used for TCR beta sequencing. Genomic DNA extraction from the blood cell samples was performed with the Qiagen DNeasy Blood Extraction Kit. As concerns this clone: It lacks a known antigen. Base qualities are not recorded, but no much larger clone differs from it by a single base.

This sequence was found in a woman aged 40 to 49 in good health and CMV-seronegative. Sequenced input: PBMCs. The sequence is built from TRBV2 and TRBJ2-3, with no reliable assignment of the D segment. The sequenced DNA is TGTGCCAGCGCGCAAGGAGCCACTAGCACAGATACGCAGTATTTT. Its amino acids are CASAQGATSTDTQYF.